The rows below give T cell receptor beta chains drawn from one sample of a study of glioma-infiltrating T cells. TCRdb recomputed calls from the multiplex PCR reads with MiXCR, one row per CDR3 protein. The sample includes 300,000 to 450,000 distinct CDR3 sequences, roughly two fifths of them seen just once. Sequencing was carried out using glioma tissue, nonneoplastic brain tissue, or PBMCs (not recorded which). Every receptor here comes from a human donor with low-grade glioma or glioblastoma, undergoing nonglioma brain surgery, or in good health (not recorded which). The conserved cysteine and the conserved F or W are not part of the CDR3 here.

>TRBJ1-4|TRBV6-1
ASSVANQEKLF
>TRBJ1-6|TRBV27
ANSRAAAPLH
>TRBJ2-1|TRBV19
ASGGTSGPLWNEQF
>TRBJ2-7|TRBV6-1
ASSLRDRATYEQY
>TRBJ1-4|TRBV6-1
ASRGHRTANEKLF
>TRBJ1-2|TRBV6-5
ASSYIQTGTYGYT
>TRBJ2-1|TRBV28
ASSLDRENEQF
>TRBJ2-7|TRBV6-5
ASSEIMTSGSYYEQY
>TRBJ2-3|TRBV7-2
ASRENADTKY
>TRBJ1-2|TRBV7-2
ASSGAWRNYGHT
>TRBJ2-1|TRBV27
ASTPGTSGTNEQF
>TRBJ2-7|TRBV6-2/TRBV6-3
ASGGATYEQY
>TRBJ1-1|TRBV7-9
ASSSTAVNTEAF
>TRBJ1-2|TRBV15
ATSRDWDLAHGGYGYT
>TRBJ2-1|TRBV6-1
ASSFRLAQTFNEQF
>TRBJ2-1|TRBV29-1
SVEGDRAHEQF
>TRBJ2-7|TRBV7-2
ASSLGNSPYEQY
>TRBJ1-2|TRBV12-3/TRBV12-4
ASSLEGAGYGYT
>TRBJ2-3|TRBV7-2
ASSLRRVRTDTQY
>TRBJ2-5|TRBV7-2
ASSKMGDGETQY
>TRBJ2-7|TRBV4-1
ASSQTPGSYEQY
>TRBJ2-3|TRBV28
ASSLGQISTDTQY
>TRBJ2-1|TRBV18
ASSPPGLAGYDEQF
>TRBJ2-5|TRBV29-1
RRLAGGLEETQY
>TRBJ1-2|TRBV28
ASKITGAKRPNYGYT
>TRBJ2-1|TRBV7-2
ASSLAVLAQDEQF
>TRBJ2-1|TRBV6-1
ASSSRLAGANEQF
>TRBJ2-5|TRBV20-1
SGIKTSGRGETQY
>TRBJ2-1|TRBV2
ASMSSSSYNEQF
>TRBJ1-2|TRBV11-1
ASSRKRTGQAYGYT
>TRBJ2-3|TRBV20-1
SASPSGGRSTDTQY